A selection of T cell receptor beta chains follows, all from one sample in a study of T cell responses to AZD1222 COVID-19 vaccine. The table came from immunoSEQ multiplex PCR; TCRdb's copy has only in-frame clones and leaves some out. The repertoire holds roughly 170,000 clones, with approximately 86% as singletons. Sequenced material: peripheral blood, taken on day 0 of AZD1222 vaccination. The origin of the receptors is an adult in good health. The CDR3 runs from the conserved cysteine through the conserved F or W. A D gene is named only where the DNA matches it firmly. Clone size, where shown, is once, few, many, or a class for clones that have expanded.

v_gene: TRBV30; j_gene: TRBJ1-1; abundance: .; len: 13; d_gene: .; CDR3aa: CAFSLSMNTEAFF; CDR3nt: TGTGCCTTCTCACTTTCCATGAACACTGAAGCTTTCTTT
v_gene: TRBV7-3; j_gene: TRBJ1-1; abundance: .; len: 13; d_gene: .; CDR3aa: CASSLQGWTEAFF; CDR3nt: TGTGCCAGCAGCTTGCAGGGGTGGACTGAAGCTTTCTTT
v_gene: TRBV18; j_gene: TRBJ2-3; abundance: .; len: 15; d_gene: TRBD2; CDR3aa: CASSPLQREADTQYF; CDR3nt: TGTGCCAGCTCACCACTCCAGCGGGAGGCAGATACGCAGTATTTT
v_gene: TRBV20-1; j_gene: TRBJ2-4; abundance: once; len: 11; d_gene: .; CDR3aa: CSARDRDRGYF; CDR3nt: TGCAGTGCTAGAGATCGGGACCGAGGCTACTTC
v_gene: TRBV30; j_gene: TRBJ1-5; abundance: many; len: 15; d_gene: TRBD1; CDR3aa: CAWALTGVGNQPQHF; CDR3nt: TGTGCCTGGGCCCTGACAGGGGTAGGGAATCAGCCCCAGCATTTT
v_gene: TRBV5-1; j_gene: TRBJ1-4; abundance: .; len: 17; d_gene: TRBD1; CDR3aa: CASSFTTQGARDEKLFF; CDR3nt: TGCGCCAGCAGCTTTACGACTCAGGGGGCAAGGGACGAAAAACTGTTTTTT
v_gene: TRBV10-2; j_gene: TRBJ1-4; abundance: once; len: 15; d_gene: .; CDR3aa: CASSEKDRYNEKLFF; CDR3nt: TGCGCCAGCAGTGAAAAGGACAGATATAATGAAAAACTGTTTTTT
v_gene: TRBV21-1; j_gene: TRBJ2-1; abundance: .; len: 17; d_gene: .; CDR3aa: CASSKRKTSGRWHEQFF; CDR3nt: TGTGCCAGCAGCAAAAGGAAGACTAGCGGGAGGTGGCATGAGCAGTTCTTC
v_gene: TRBV9; j_gene: TRBJ1-1; abundance: .; len: 13; d_gene: .; CDR3aa: CASSRGGVGEAFF; CDR3nt: TGTGCCAGCAGTAGGGGAGGGGTTGGTGAAGCTTTCTTT
v_gene: TRBV21-1; j_gene: TRBJ2-1; abundance: .; len: 14; d_gene: .; CDR3aa: CASSTPGLYNEQFF; CDR3nt: TGTGCCAGCAGCACCCCGGGACTATACAATGAGCAGTTCTTC
v_gene: TRBV19; j_gene: TRBJ1-1; abundance: .; len: 13; d_gene: .; CDR3aa: CASSIGAGTEAFF; CDR3nt: TGTGCCAGTAGTATAGGGGCCGGGACTGAAGCTTTCTTT
v_gene: TRBV2; j_gene: TRBJ2-5; abundance: .; len: 13; d_gene: TRBD2; CDR3aa: CASIRDYQETQYF; CDR3nt: TGTGCCAGCATCCGGGACTATCAAGAGACCCAGTACTTC
v_gene: TRBV20-1; j_gene: TRBJ2-2; abundance: .; len: 11; d_gene: .; CDR3aa: CSATGSGELFF; CDR3nt: TGCAGTGCTACAGGGTCCGGGGAGCTGTTTTTT
v_gene: TRBV4-1; j_gene: TRBJ2-7; abundance: .; len: 21; d_gene: TRBD2; CDR3aa: CASSRLGKGTSGRVVGVRQYF; CDR3nt: TGCGCCAGCAGCCGCTTAGGTAAAGGGACTAGCGGGAGGGTTGTCGGTGTTCGGCAGTACTTC
v_gene: TRBV5-1; j_gene: TRBJ2-2; abundance: .; len: 14; d_gene: TRBD2; CDR3aa: CASSLGAGTGELFF; CDR3nt: TGCGCCAGCAGCCTAGGAGCGGGAACCGGGGAGCTGTTTTTT
v_gene: TRBV5-1; j_gene: TRBJ1-1; abundance: few; len: 14; d_gene: .; CDR3aa: CASSLGHPNTEAFF; CDR3nt: TGCGCCAGCAGCTTGGGACACCCGAACACTGAAGCTTTCTTT
v_gene: TRBV18; j_gene: TRBJ2-7; abundance: .; len: 15; d_gene: TRBD1; CDR3aa: CASSPGDRSSYEQYF; CDR3nt: TGTGCCAGCTCACCGGGGGACAGGAGCTCCTACGAGCAGTACTTC
v_gene: TRBV27; j_gene: TRBJ2-3; abundance: .; len: 15; d_gene: TRBD2; CDR3aa: CASSLRGLPTDTQYF; CDR3nt: TGTGCCAGCAGTTTGCGGGGACTACCTACAGATACGCAGTATTTT
v_gene: TRBV19; j_gene: TRBJ2-1; abundance: few; len: 15; d_gene: TRBD2; CDR3aa: CASRPAGRPYNEQFF; CDR3nt: TGTGCCAGTAGGCCAGCGGGGCGCCCCTACAATGAGCAGTTCTTC
v_gene: TRBV4-1; j_gene: TRBJ1-2; abundance: .; len: 13; d_gene: .; CDR3aa: CASTPTGLGGYTF; CDR3nt: TGCGCCAGCACCCCGACGGGGTTGGGTGGCTACACCTTC
v_gene: TRBV6-1; j_gene: TRBJ2-7; abundance: .; len: 14; d_gene: .; CDR3aa: CASSDIQGTYEQYF; CDR3nt: TGTGCCAGCAGTGACATCCAGGGGACCTACGAGCAGTACTTC
v_gene: TRBV27; j_gene: TRBJ2-2; abundance: .; len: 15; d_gene: .; CDR3aa: CASSSLWGLGGELFF; CDR3nt: TGTGCCAGCAGTTCCCTCTGGGGTTTGGGTGGGGAGCTGTTTTTT
v_gene: TRBV30; j_gene: TRBJ1-3; abundance: few; len: 16; d_gene: TRBD1; CDR3aa: CAWSLNSGGRRNTIYF; CDR3nt: TGTGCCTGGAGTCTAAACTCAGGGGGTCGCAGAAACACCATATATTTT
v_gene: TRBV29-1; j_gene: TRBJ2-6; abundance: .; len: 16; d_gene: TRBD1; CDR3aa: CSTWTGASSGANVLTF; CDR3nt: TGCAGCACTTGGACAGGGGCGTCCTCTGGGGCCAACGTCCTGACTTTC
v_gene: TRBV28; j_gene: TRBJ2-2; abundance: .; len: 12; d_gene: TRBD1; CDR3aa: CAGQGSTGELFF; CDR3nt: TGTGCCGGACAGGGGTCCACCGGGGAGCTGTTTTTT
v_gene: TRBV28; j_gene: TRBJ2-7; abundance: .; len: 14; d_gene: .; CDR3aa: CASSYPPAGYEQYF; CDR3nt: TGTGCCAGCAGTTATCCCCCGGCCGGCTACGAGCAGTACTTC
v_gene: TRBV11-1; j_gene: TRBJ2-1; abundance: .; len: 15; d_gene: TRBD2; CDR3aa: CASSSLAGGRNEQFF; CDR3nt: TGTGCCAGCAGTTCCCTAGCGGGAGGTCGCAATGAGCAGTTCTTC
v_gene: TRBV28; j_gene: TRBJ1-1; abundance: .; len: 17; d_gene: .; CDR3aa: CASSLIRARIQSTEAFF; CDR3nt: TGTGCCAGCAGTCTCATACGGGCCCGAATTCAATCCACTGAAGCTTTCTTT
v_gene: TRBV11-1; j_gene: TRBJ2-1; abundance: .; len: 15; d_gene: .; CDR3aa: CASSLSGTNYNEQFF; CDR3nt: TGTGCCAGCAGCTTATCCGGGACAAATTACAATGAGCAGTTCTTC
v_gene: TRBV7-2; j_gene: TRBJ2-7; abundance: .; len: 12; d_gene: .; CDR3aa: CASSRYSYEQYF; CDR3nt: TGTGCCAGCAGCCGTTACTCCTACGAGCAGTACTTC
v_gene: TRBV14; j_gene: TRBJ2-7; abundance: .; len: 12; d_gene: TRBD1; CDR3aa: CATGTGGYEQYF; CDR3nt: TGTGCAACCGGGACAGGGGGCTACGAGCAGTACTTC
v_gene: TRBV28; j_gene: TRBJ2-2; abundance: .; len: 12; d_gene: TRBD2; CDR3aa: CIAGSNTGELFF; CDR3nt: TGTATAGCGGGATCGAACACCGGGGAGCTGTTTTTT
v_gene: TRBV6-6; j_gene: TRBJ2-7; abundance: .; len: 13; d_gene: .; CDR3aa: CATGPLQYGEQYF; CDR3nt: TGTGCCACAGGCCCCTTACAATACGGGGAGCAGTACTTC
v_gene: TRBV6-5; j_gene: TRBJ1-1; abundance: .; len: 14; d_gene: .; CDR3aa: CASGQTPKNTEAFF; CDR3nt: TGTGCCAGCGGCCAGACCCCTAAGAACACTGAAGCTTTCTTT
v_gene: TRBV1; j_gene: TRBJ2-7; abundance: .; len: 14; d_gene: .; CDR3aa: CTSSPQQGSHEQYF; CDR3nt: TGCACCAGCAGCCCTCAACAGGGTTCCCACGAGCAGTACTTC
v_gene: TRBV7-3; j_gene: TRBJ1-2; abundance: .; len: 13; d_gene: .; CDR3aa: CASSYGRNYGYTF; CDR3nt: TGTGCCAGCAGCTATGGACGGAACTATGGCTACACCTTC
v_gene: TRBV6-5; j_gene: TRBJ2-7; abundance: .; len: 13; d_gene: TRBD2; CDR3aa: CATRSGRAGEQYF; CDR3nt: TGTGCCACACGCAGCGGGAGGGCCGGCGAGCAGTACTTC
v_gene: TRBV29-1; j_gene: TRBJ2-5; abundance: .; len: 11; d_gene: .; CDR3aa: CSVFMGETQYF; CDR3nt: TGCAGCGTCTTTATGGGAGAGACCCAGTACTTC
v_gene: TRBV19; j_gene: TRBJ2-7; abundance: .; len: 13; d_gene: TRBD2; CDR3aa: CASSRAGGREQYF; CDR3nt: TGTGCCAGTAGTAGAGCGGGAGGGCGTGAGCAGTACTTC
v_gene: TRBV3-1/TRBV3-2; j_gene: TRBJ2-2; abundance: once; len: 17; d_gene: TRBD2; CDR3aa: CASSWTSGRASTGELFF; CDR3nt: TGTGCCAGCTCTTGGACTAGCGGGAGGGCCAGCACCGGGGAGCTGTTTTTT
v_gene: TRBV4-1; j_gene: TRBJ1-6; abundance: .; len: 16; d_gene: .; CDR3aa: CASSSNPGIRDSPLHF; CDR3nt: TGCGCCAGCAGTAGTAACCCAGGGATAAGGGATTCACCCCTCCACTTT
v_gene: TRBV2; j_gene: TRBJ1-1; abundance: .; len: 11; d_gene: .; CDR3aa: CASRRQAEAFF; CDR3nt: TGTGCCAGCAGAAGACAAGCTGAAGCTTTCTTT
v_gene: TRBV18; j_gene: TRBJ1-2; abundance: .; len: 14; d_gene: .; CDR3aa: CASSSRPEEGGYTF; CDR3nt: TGTGCCAGCTCATCTCGCCCGGAGGAAGGGGGCTACACCTTC
v_gene: TRBV28; j_gene: TRBJ1-5; abundance: .; len: 16; d_gene: .; CDR3aa: CASSPFPPGSNQPQHF; CDR3nt: TGTGCCAGCAGTCCCTTTCCGCCGGGTTCGAATCAGCCCCAGCATTTT
v_gene: TRBV9; j_gene: TRBJ1-5; abundance: once; len: 15; d_gene: .; CDR3aa: CASSDGEGGNQPQHF; CDR3nt: TGTGCCAGCAGCGACGGGGAGGGAGGTAATCAGCCCCAGCATTTT
v_gene: TRBV3-1/TRBV3-2; j_gene: TRBJ2-1; abundance: .; len: 16; d_gene: .; CDR3aa: CASSHPQAGARGEQFF; CDR3nt: TGTGCCAGCAGCCATCCCCAAGCCGGGGCCCGGGGAGAGCAGTTCTTC
v_gene: TRBV11-3; j_gene: TRBJ2-7; abundance: .; len: 13; d_gene: .; CDR3aa: CASSLPTAGEQYF; CDR3nt: TGTGCCAGCAGCTTACCTACTGCGGGCGAGCAGTACTTC
v_gene: TRBV29-1; j_gene: TRBJ2-1; abundance: .; len: 13; d_gene: .; CDR3aa: CSAATGSYNEQFF; CDR3nt: TGCAGCGCAGCTACCGGGAGCTACAATGAGCAGTTCTTC
v_gene: TRBV19; j_gene: TRBJ1-1; abundance: many; len: 14; d_gene: .; CDR3aa: CASSIGSVDTEAFF; CDR3nt: TGTGCCAGTAGTATTGGAAGTGTGGACACTGAAGCTTTCTTT
v_gene: TRBV24-1; j_gene: TRBJ2-1; abundance: .; len: 14; d_gene: TRBD2; CDR3aa: CATSVPSGNDEQFF; CDR3nt: TGTGCCACCAGTGTCCCTAGCGGGAACGATGAGCAGTTCTTC